Listed below are T cell receptor beta chains from one sample, sequenced in a study of blood T cell repertoires in COVID-19. Repertoires were generated with immunoSEQ multiplex PCR, while TCRdb's copy carries only in-frame clones and drops some. The table shows about 140,000 clones, with approximately 79% occurring only once. Sequencing was performed on PBMCs or T cells enriched from blood (not recorded which). These receptor sequences come from a woman aged 50 to 60 who had recovered from COVID-19. Both conserved end residues are part of each CDR3. D genes are given only for firm matches. Clone size, where shown, is once, few, many, or a class for clones that have expanded.

j_call d_call clone_size v_call cdr3_aa cdr3_nt
TRBJ2-6 TRBD1 many TRBV19 CASSLRQGARANVLTF TGTGCCAGTAGCCTTAGACAGGGGGCAAGGGCCAACGTCCTGACTTTC
TRBJ2-3 NA once TRBV19 CASKKGENTQYF TGTGCCAGTAAAAAGGGAGAAAATACGCAGTATTTT
TRBJ1-2 TRBD1 NA TRBV2 CASGDRDGYTF TGTGCCAGCGGGGACAGGGATGGCTACACCTTC
TRBJ2-1 TRBD1 NA TRBV12-5 CASAMGGQGREQFF TGTGCTAGTGCGATGGGGGGACAGGGTAGGGAGCAGTTCTTC
TRBJ1-5 NA NA TRBV7-2 CASTLGGNQPQHF TGTGCCAGCACTTTAGGGGGCAATCAGCCCCAGCATTTT
TRBJ2-1 TRBD1 NA TRBV9 CASRAGGDEQFF TGTGCCAGCAGGGCAGGGGGTGATGAGCAGTTCTTC
TRBJ1-6 TRBD1 few TRBV27 CASSFLPRGLGSPLHF TGTGCCAGCAGTTTTTTGCCCAGGGGGCTTGGGTCACCCCTCCACTTT
TRBJ1-6 TRBD1 NA TRBV5-1 CASSRRTGDNSPLHF TGCGCCAGCAGCCGGCGTACAGGGGATAATTCACCCCTCCACTTT
TRBJ2-1 NA NA TRBV2 CASTRGSSYNEQFF TGTGCCAGCACAAGAGGGAGCTCCTACAATGAGCAGTTCTTC
TRBJ2-7 NA few TRBV29-1 CSVDQTGTNYEQYF TGCAGCGTTGACCAGACGGGAACTAACTACGAGCAGTACTTC
TRBJ1-4 NA NA TRBV9 CASSVSPKRSEKLFF TGTGCCAGCAGCGTTTCCCCGAAGCGGAGTGAAAAACTGTTTTTT
TRBJ2-1 NA NA TRBV4-2 CASSQEGAGKAYEQFF TGTGCCAGCAGCCAAGAAGGTGCGGGAAAGGCGTATGAGCAGTTCTTC
TRBJ1-5 TRBD1 NA TRBV28 CASSRTGTSNQPQHF TGTGCCAGCAGCCGGACAGGGACTAGCAATCAGCCCCAGCATTTT
TRBJ2-3 NA NA TRBV5-1 CASSSWQDGTDTQYF TGCGCCAGCAGCTCCTGGCAGGATGGCACAGATACGCAGTATTTT
TRBJ2-7 TRBD2 NA TRBV5-6 CASSPPSGVYEQYF TGTGCCAGCAGCCCTCCTAGCGGTGTCTACGAGCAGTACTTC
TRBJ1-2 TRBD1 NA TRBV4-2 CASSQDWTGGGYGYTF TGTGCCAGCAGCCAAGATTGGACAGGGGGGGGCTATGGCTACACCTTC
TRBJ2-3 TRBD2 few TRBV2 CASGPGLAGRDTQYF TGTGCCAGCGGCCCGGGACTAGCGGGAAGAGATACGCAGTATTTT
TRBJ2-7 NA NA TRBV7-8 CASSPSPSKQYF TGTGCCAGCAGCCCCTCCCCGAGTAAGCAGTACTTC
TRBJ2-3 NA few TRBV3-1/TRBV3-2 CASKLSDTQYF TGTGCCAGCAAACTATCAGATACGCAGTATTTT
TRBJ2-3 TRBD1 NA TRBV28 CASSTRGLGTDTQYF TGTGCCAGCAGTACAAGGGGGCTGGGGACAGATACGCAGTATTTT
TRBJ1-5 TRBD1 NA TRBV18 CASSPQGNQPQHF TGTGCCAGCTCCCCACAGGGGAATCAGCCCCAGCATTTT
TRBJ2-3 TRBD2 NA TRBV2 CASVSGGYTDTQYF TGTGCCAGCGTTAGCGGGGGATACACAGATACGCAGTATTTT
TRBJ1-4 NA NA TRBV6-5 CASRLLEGSNEKLFF TGTGCCAGCAGGCTTTTGGAGGGGTCTAATGAAAAACTGTTTTTT
TRBJ1-2 NA NA TRBV9 CASSEGGYGYTF TGTGCCAGCAGCGAAGGGGGCTATGGCTACACCTTC
TRBJ1-5 NA once TRBV28 CASSQTQGAHQPQHF TGTGCCAGCAGTCAGACACAGGGAGCGCATCAGCCCCAGCATTTT
TRBJ1-1 TRBD1 once TRBV5-1 CASSLGTGGRRGTEAFF TGCGCCAGCAGCTTGGGGACAGGGGGGCGTAGAGGCACTGAAGCTTTCTTT
TRBJ2-3 TRBD2 NA TRBV7-8 CASSFSRGRTSGFSTDTQYF TGTGCCAGCAGCTTTAGTAGGGGGAGGACTAGCGGATTTAGCACAGATACGCAGTATTTT
TRBJ2-5 NA NA TRBV7-2 CASSLAGARETQYF TGTGCCAGCAGCTTAGCGGGGGCTCGGGAGACCCAGTACTTC
TRBJ2-3 NA NA TRBV12-5 CASGLTPDTQYF TGTGCTAGTGGTTTGACACCAGATACGCAGTATTTT
TRBJ1-1 NA NA TRBV21-1 CAGGGGMNTEAFF TGTGCCGGAGGCGGCGGTATGAACACTGAAGCTTTCTTT
TRBJ2-7 TRBD2 NA TRBV5-1 CASSLAGGTNEQYF TGCGCCAGCAGCTTAGCGGGGGGGACGAACGAGCAGTACTTC
TRBJ1-1 TRBD1 once TRBV4-1 CASSQETGTGGVNTEAFF TGCGCCAGCAGCCAAGAAACGGGGACAGGGGGCGTGAACACTGAAGCTTTCTTT
TRBJ1-3 TRBD1 NA TRBV19 CASNPGNRGQRNTIYF TGTGCCAGTAACCCCGGAAACAGGGGGCAAAGAAACACCATATATTTT
TRBJ2-5 TRBD1 NA TRBV11-2 CASGISPTGIETQYF TGTGCCAGCGGTATTTCCCCGACAGGGATCGAGACCCAGTACTTC
TRBJ1-1 NA NA TRBV18 CASSPPRPGDTEAFF TGTGCCAGCTCACCACCCAGACCGGGGGACACTGAAGCTTTCTTT
TRBJ2-1 TRBD2 NA TRBV11-2 CASRRAGSYNEQFF TGTGCCAGCAGACGAGCGGGATCCTACAATGAGCAGTTCTTC
TRBJ1-5 NA once TRBV11-2 CASSLEGHPYQPQHF TGTGCCAGCAGCTTAGAAGGACACCCTTATCAGCCCCAGCATTTT
TRBJ2-7 NA NA TRBV29-1 CSAWTASYEQYF TGCAGCGCCTGGACAGCTTCCTACGAGCAGTACTTC
TRBJ2-7 TRBD2 NA TRBV5-1 CASSLAGASGSVSYEQYF TGCGCCAGCAGCTTGGCCGGGGCTAGCGGGAGCGTCTCCTACGAGCAGTACTTC
TRBJ2-3 TRBD1 NA TRBV10-3 CAIRKNRDSSTDTQYF TGTGCCATCAGAAAGAACCGGGACAGTAGCACAGATACGCAGTATTTT
TRBJ2-1 NA NA TRBV5-1 CASSLDRNSYNEQFF TGCGCCAGCAGCTTGGACAGGAATTCCTACAATGAGCAGTTCTTC
TRBJ2-1 TRBD2 NA TRBV23-1 CASSQYGASGRGINEQFF TGCGCCAGCAGTCAATATGGGGCTAGCGGGAGAGGAATCAATGAGCAGTTCTTC
TRBJ1-3 NA NA TRBV7-9 CASSYIAGNTIYF TGTGCCAGCAGTTACATCGCTGGAAACACCATATATTTT
TRBJ1-4 NA few TRBV7-9 CASSLVSGTITEKLFF TGTGCCAGCAGCTTAGTCTCCGGGACAATAACTGAAAAACTGTTTTTT
TRBJ1-4 NA few TRBV16 CASSRRGAGNEKLFF TGTGCCAGCAGCCGCCGTGGGGCAGGAAATGAAAAACTGTTTTTT
TRBJ1-2 TRBD1 NA TRBV6-5 CASRPTGGGGYTF TGTGCCAGCAGACCTACAGGGGGCGGGGGCTACACCTTC
TRBJ2-7 NA NA TRBV5-6 CASSEASYEQYF TGTGCCAGCAGTGAGGCGTCCTACGAGCAGTACTTC
TRBJ2-7 NA NA TRBV5-1 CASSLVQFYEQYF TGCGCCAGCAGCTTGGTCCAGTTCTACGAGCAGTACTTC
TRBJ2-1 TRBD2 NA TRBV28 CASSSGQAGALGEQFF TGTGCCAGCAGTTCAGGACAAGCGGGAGCCCTCGGTGAGCAGTTCTTC
TRBJ2-7 NA NA TRBV5-4 CASSLGGRAGSEQYF TGTGCCAGCAGTTTAGGGGGGAGGGCCGGAAGCGAGCAGTACTTC
TRBJ1-1 TRBD1 NA TRBV14 CASSTQGQNSFF TGTGCCAGCAGCACCCAGGGACAGAATAGTTTCTTT
TRBJ2-3 NA NA TRBV7-6 CASSLRPDFSTDTQYF TGTGCCAGCAGTCTACGGCCGGACTTCAGCACAGATACGCAGTATTTT